This is a list of T cell receptor beta chains from one sample in a study of blood T cells in healthy people across ages. TCRdb reprocessed the 5' RACE reads with MiXCR, giving one entry per CDR3 protein. The profile covers roughly 800,000 distinct CDR3 sequences, with 20% to 30% appearing a single time and 3% taken by the ten largest. This sample also belongs to another study, concerning T cells of mothers and their children.

The specimen was blood. These receptors all come from a boy between 5 and 17 years old in good health. Each CDR3 is given with its conserved first and last residue. The D gene is left open where the match is weak. Not all rows give a size; the values are once, few, many and, for expanded clones, a class.

TRBJ2-7 | TRBD2 | NA | TRBV6-5 | CASSYTSGNRRGGLYEQYF | TGTGCCAGCAGTTACACCAGTGGGAATCGGCGGGGGGGCCTCTACGAGCAGTACTTC
TRBJ2-5 | NA | NA | TRBV20-1 | CSGLNQGTQYF | TGCAGTGGACTGAACCAAGGGACCCAGTACTTC
TRBJ1-1 | TRBD1 | NA | TRBV2 | CASRATGTDLNTEAFF | TGTGCCAGCAGAGCCACCGGGACAGACTTGAACACTGAAGCTTTCTTT
TRBJ2-1 | NA | few | TRBV7-3 | CASSSLGAYNEQFF | TGTGCCAGCAGCTCATTAGGGGCGTACAATGAGCAGTTCTTC
TRBJ1-1 | TRBD1 | few | TRBV6-6 | CASRRGPHEAFF | TGTGCCAGCAGGAGGGGGCCTCATGAGGCTTTCTTT
TRBJ2-1 | NA | NA | TRBV3-1 | CASSQGIIGNEQFF | TGTGCCAGTAGCCAAGGGATTATAGGCAATGAGCAGTTCTTC
TRBJ2-3 | NA | few | TRBV6-1 | CASSENDRTQYF | TGTGCCAGCAGTGAAAATGATCGCACGCAGTATTTT
TRBJ1-1 | NA | few | TRBV10-3 | CAISESILRGPNTEAFF | TGTGCCATCAGTGAGTCGATACTTCGGGGCCCGAACACTGAAGCTTTCTTT
TRBJ2-7 | NA | many | TRBV6-5 | CASSYSSQESYEQYF | TGTGCCAGCAGTTACTCGAGCCAGGAGTCCTACGAGCAGTACTTC
TRBJ2-7 | NA | NA | TRBV20-1 | CSAPLFTGGDEQYF | TGCAGTGCTCCGCTATTTACAGGGGGGGACGAGCAGTACTTC
TRBJ1-5 | NA | few | TRBV6-1 | CASSVGFNQPQHF | TGTGCCAGCAGTGTCGGCTTCAATCAGCCCCAGCATTTT
TRBJ2-3 | TRBD2 | NA | TRBV20-1 | CSARPPGLAENTQYF | TGCAGTGCTAGACCGCCGGGACTAGCGGAAAATACGCAGTATTTT
TRBJ1-5 | NA | NA | TRBV2 | CASSEGGAVDQPQHF | TGTGCCAGCAGTGAAGGGGGGGCCGTTGATCAGCCCCAGCATTTT
TRBJ2-4 | TRBD1 | NA | TRBV15 | CASSSRPGQGMVVQYF | TGTGCCTCCAGCAGCCGTCCGGGACAGGGAATGGTAGTTCAGTACTTC
TRBJ2-5 | TRBD1 | few | TRBV12-3/TRBV12-4 | CASSGTGRFETQYF | TGTGCCAGCAGTGGGACAGGGAGGTTCGAGACCCAGTACTTC
TRBJ1-4 | TRBD1 | many | TRBV20-1 | CSAGGQGSEKLFF | TGCAGTGCCGGGGGACAGGGGAGTGAAAAACTGTTTTTT
TRBJ2-7 | NA | few | TRBV7-3 | CASSSDIGDEQYF | TGTGCCAGCAGCTCTGATATTGGCGACGAGCAGTACTTC
TRBJ1-3 | NA | few | TRBV12-3/TRBV12-4 | CALRGARNTIYF | TGTGCCCTGCGGGGGGCTAGAAACACCATATATTTT
TRBJ2-5 | TRBD1 | few | TRBV6-5 | CASSLGQGTPRGQYF | TGTGCCAGCAGTCTAGGACAGGGAACCCCCAGAGGGCAGTACTTC
TRBJ2-7 | TRBD1 | few | TRBV2 | CASSRPGQGAHEQYF | TGTGCCAGCTCTCGACCGGGACAGGGAGCCCACGAGCAGTACTTC
TRBJ1-4 | NA | NA | TRBV6-5 | CASSYSGPSTTNEKLFF | TGTGCCAGCAGTTACTCTGGGCCCTCCACAACTAATGAAAAACTGTTTTTT
TRBJ2-1 | NA | NA | TRBV12-3/TRBV12-4 | CASSLPEQGNEQFF | TGTGCCAGCAGTTTACCCGAACAGGGCAACGAGCAGTTCTTC
TRBJ2-4 | NA | NA | TRBV5-1 | CASSLAEPAKNIQYF | TGCGCCAGCAGCTTGGCCGAACCCGCCAAAAACATTCAGTACTTC
TRBJ2-3 | NA | few | TRBV29-1 | CSGWETDTQYF | TGCAGCGGGTGGGAGACAGATACGCAGTATTTT
TRBJ2-5 | TRBD2 | NA | TRBV7-2 | CASSFGTIQETQYF | TGTGCCAGCAGCTTCGGGACTATACAAGAGACCCAGTACTTC
TRBJ1-5 | NA | NA | TRBV3-1 | CTSSQGGQPNQPQHF | TGTACCAGCAGCCAAGGCGGACAGCCCAATCAGCCCCAGCATTTT
TRBJ2-7 | NA | few | TRBV27 | CASSSPFLGGGEQYF | TGTGCCAGCAGCTCCCCTTTTCTGGGCGGTGGCGAGCAGTACTTC
TRBJ1-5 | NA | few | TRBV12-3/TRBV12-4 | CASSKLIRGLRPQHF | TGTGCCAGCAGTAAGTTGATCAGGGGCCTGCGGCCCCAGCATTTT
TRBJ1-5 | NA | NA | TRBV12-3/TRBV12-4 | CASSSPPMPQHF | TGTGCCAGCAGTTCCCCCCCAATGCCCCAGCATTTT
TRBJ2-7 | TRBD1 | NA | TRBV29-1 | CSAQGQGNYEQYF | TGCAGCGCCCAAGGACAGGGCAACTACGAGCAGTACTTC
TRBJ2-1 | NA | NA | TRBV24-1 | CATSDSRQANEQFF | TGTGCCACCAGTGATTCTCGACAGGCGAATGAGCAGTTCTTC